These 22 T cell receptor beta chains share one sample of origin, sequenced in a study of blood T cells in healthy people across ages. Sample-barcoded 5' priming and a J-beta primer mix drove a second PCR of roughly 6 to 12 cycles. TCRdb re-derived calls from the 5' RACE reads in MiXCR, one entry per CDR3 protein. The data hold 750,000 to 950,000 distinct CDR3 sequences, with 40% to 65% observed a single time. Material: blood. These receptors came from an elderly man in good health.

Only a few counts were recorded for this clonotype. The chain joins TRBV6-4 to TRBJ1-2; a possible D gene is TRBD1 (6 bases). The V end was cut by 3 bases, the J end by 4 bases, with 15 bases between. Germline lookup yields CDR1 MRHNA and CDR2 SNTAGT. CDR3 size: 15 residues. The CDR3 DNA sequence: TGTGCCAGCAGTGAAGGAGGAGGGGGACCCTATGGCTACACCTTC. This gives the protein CASSEGGGGPYGYTF.

Remarks on this clonotype: A much larger clone is a single base away; this may be a read error. J is TRBJ2-7 and V is TRBV29-1; D might be TRBD2 (6 bases). The closer fit of TRBJ2-4 to the DNA end suggests the J call may be wrong. The CDR3 extends over 14 amino acids. CDR1 SQVTM and CDR2 ANQGSEA come from the germline V gene. The CDR3 DNA sequence: TGCAGCGTCGCTGGGCGGGATAGGATAAACATTCAGTACTTC. Its translation is CSVAGRDRINIQYF.

In DNA, the CDR3 is TGCAGTGCTATTACTCGGGACAGGGGATTCACAGATACGCAGTATTTT. Amino acids: CSAITRDRGFTDTQYF. The chain links TRBV20-1 to TRBJ2-3, with 10 bases lining up with TRBD1. There are 16 residues in the CDR3. V trimming: 4 bases; J trimming: 2 bases; junction bases outside the gene matches: 9. Germline V CDR1 and CDR2: DFQATT, SNEGSKA (reference sequence).

This rearrangement joins TRBV6-6 to TRBJ2-7; 7 bases map to TRBD2. This CDR3 is built from 14 residues. V lost 4 bases to trimming and J lost 2 bases; unmatched junction nucleotides: 5. Germline values: CDR1 MNHNY, CDR2 SVGAGI (reference sequence). CDR3: CASSFLAAAYEQYF. CDR3 coding DNA: TGTGCCAGCAGTTTCCTAGCGGCAGCCTACGAGCAGTACTTC.

The V call is TRBV28, the J call TRBJ2-1; a weak D match, TRBD1 (5 bases). This CDR3 spans 10 amino acids. The germline gives CDR1 MDHEN, CDR2 SYDVKM. Trimming cost V 9 bases and J 13 bases, with 13 bases left between them. The CDR3, as DNA: TGTGCCAGTAATGGGGCAGGCCAGTTCTTC. It translates to CASNGAGQFF.

The chain joins TRBV25-1 to TRBJ2-5, with 7 nucleotides matching TRBD2. The CDR3 is 15 amino acids. The junction had 9 bases not matched to a gene; V was cut back by 6 bases and J by 2 bases. Germline lookup yields CDR1 MGHDK and CDR2 SYGVNS. CDR3 DNA sequence: TGTGCCAGCAGCTGGGGGGGAGGCCCGCAAGAGACCCAGTACTTC. It encodes CASSWGGGPQETQYF. The full variable domain, with the rest looked up from reference TRBV25-1 and TRBJ2-5, is EADIYQTPRYLVIGTGKKITLECSQTMGHDKMYWYQQDPGMELHLIHYSYGVNSTEKGDLSSESTVSRIRTEHFPLTLESARPSHTSQYLCASSWGGGPQETQYFGPGTRLLVL.

A few counts support this clonotype. The rearrangement joins TRBV5-1 to TRBJ2-5, with 10 bases matching TRBD1. CDR1 and CDR2 (germline): SGHRS, YFSETQ. The ends lost 4 bases at V and 4 bases at J; junction bases unmatched: 10. CDR3 length: 16 amino acids. The CDR3 bases are TGCGCCAGCAGCCCGAGGACAGGGGGTCTGGGAGAGACCCAGTACTTC. Translated: CASSPRTGGLGETQYF.

V usage is TRBV2 and J usage is TRBJ2-5; 7 positions agree with TRBD1. This CDR3 contains 11 residues. The V and J ends lost 6 bases and 6 bases, in that order; junction bases with no gene match: 1. Germline lookup yields CDR1 SNHLY and CDR2 FYNNEI. In DNA, the CDR3 is TGTGCCAGCAGGACAGGGCAGACCCAGTACTTC. Its translation: CASRTGQTQYF. Looking up the rest from reference TRBV2 and TRBJ2-5 gives the full variable domain: EPEVTQTPSHQVTQMGQEVILRCVPISNHLYFYWYRQILGQKVEFLVSFYNNEISEKSEIFDDQFSVERPDGSNFTLKIRSTKLEDSAMYFCASRTGQTQYFGPGTRLLVL.

This clonotype appeared a few times. The rearrangement links TRBV7-2 to TRBJ1-1; D unresolved. The CDR3 spans 12 residues. Trimming removed 2 bases at V and 8 bases at J, with 9 bases between. Germline CDR1 and CDR2: SGHTA and FQGNSA. Here the CDR3 reads CASSLIRIEAFF. The CDR3 DNA reads as TGTGCCAGCAGCTTAATCCGGATCGAAGCTTTCTTT.

The V gene is TRBV20-1, the J gene TRBJ1-2; D is perhaps TRBD1 (5 bases). V was trimmed by 4 bases and J by 4 bases, leaving 22 bases between them. CDR1 DFQATT and CDR2 SNEGSKA come from the germline V gene (reference sequence). This CDR3 contains 16 residues. The CDR3 region has the DNA TGCAGTGCTAAGGGGCGCACGGGCGCGAGTCCCTATGGCTACACCTTC. Protein product: CSAKGRTGASPYGYTF.

The CDR3 sequence: CASSSYRGQNTEAFF. The DNA for the CDR3 is TGTGCCAGCAGCTCCTACAGGGGGCAGAACACTGAAGCTTTCTTT. V gene TRBV7-9 combines with J gene TRBJ1-1; 9 bases are a match to TRBD1. V was pared by 4 bases and J by 1 base, with 4 bases of the junction left unmatched. The CDR3 extends over 15 amino acids. CDR1 is SEHNR and CDR2 is FQNEAQ in the germline V gene (reference sequence).

Only a few counts were recorded for this clonotype. V is TRBV14 and J is TRBJ2-2; D unclear. CDR3 length equals 16 residues. Germline V gene sequence: CDR1 SGHDN, CDR2 FVKESK. Trimming removed 4 bases at V and 4 bases at J, with 16 bases between. The CDR3 coding sequence is TGTGCCAGCAGCCTTTCTTACCCGGTAGGCACCGGGGAGCTGTTTTTT. This gives the protein CASSLSYPVGTGELFF.

The V and J genes are TRBV3-1 and TRBJ2-7; 8 nucleotides agree with TRBD2. CDR1 is LGHDT and CDR2 is YNNKEL in the germline V gene (reference sequence). This CDR3 is built from 15 residues. V lost 2 bases and J lost 6; bases outside the gene matches: 9. The CDR3 DNA follows: TGTGCCAGCAGCCAATATACGGGAGGGTTCTCCGAGCAGTACTTC. Translated: CASSQYTGGFSEQYF.

The CDR3 DNA reads TGCAGTGCCCCAGACAGCAGACCGTACCAAGAGACCCAGTACTTC. Its translation is CSAPDSRPYQETQYF. The V call is TRBV20-1, the J call TRBJ2-5; D possibly corresponds to TRBD1 (5 bases). The CDR3 contains 15 residues. The V end lost 6 bases, the J end lost 0 bases, and 17 bases lay between the germline ends. Germline loops: CDR1 DFQATT, CDR2 SNEGSKA (reference sequence).

J is TRBJ2-3 and V is TRBV4-1; no definite D call. Germline V gene data show CDR1 as MGHRA and CDR2 as YSYEKL. The CDR3 contains 15 residues. The V end was cut by 4 bases, the J end by 1 base, with 12 bases between. The CDR3 is CASSPSSSGTDTQYF. The CDR3 coding sequence is TGCGCCAGCAGCCCATCCTCGTCGGGCACAGATACGCAGTATTTT.

V gene TRBV20-1 combines with J gene TRBJ2-1; no clear D. The germline gives CDR1 DFQATT, CDR2 SNEGSKA (reference sequence). The ends were cut back, 5 bases at V and 6 bases at J, with 14 bases in the middle. The CDR3 has 13 residues. The CDR3 nucleotides read TGCAGTGCTCTAAGACCACCACCCAATGAGCAGTTCTTC. Its protein product is CSALRPPPNEQFF.

J is TRBJ2-7 and V is TRBV19, with 7 bases matching TRBD1. Germline CDR1 and CDR2: LNHDA and SQIVND (reference sequence). The CDR3 consists of 15 residues. V shed 1 base and J 2 bases; nucleotides not matched to a gene: 5. CDR3 DNA sequence: TGTGCCAGTAGTATAGGCGCAGGGGGAGCCTACGAGCAGTACTTC. This encodes CASSIGAGGAYEQYF.

The gene calls are TRBV10-3 and TRBJ2-5; 7 nucleotides align to TRBD1. CDR1 and CDR2 from the germline V gene are ENHRY and SYGVKD. The V segment lost 7 bases and the J segment 5 bases; nucleotides outside the gene matches: 7. CDR3 length equals 13 residues. The CDR3 DNA is TGTGCCATCACCCCGGGACAGACGGAGACCCAGTACTTC. This gives the protein CAITPGQTETQYF.

The chain uses TRBV6-2 or TRBV6-3 and TRBJ2-7; no clear D gene. The CDR3 length is 13 residues. Between the trimmed V and J ends, which lost 4 bases and 2 bases, there was a span of 9 bases. Germline V CDR1 and CDR2: MNHEY, SVGEGT. The CDR3 DNA reads as TGTGCCAGCAGTTGGCGACGGACCTACGAGCAGTACTTC. It is translated as CASSWRRTYEQYF.

This clonotype was recorded only once. The chain uses TRBV24-1 and TRBJ1-2; 8 nucleotides align to TRBD1. This CDR3 has 13 amino acids. Germline CDR1 reads KGHDR; CDR2 reads SFDVKD. The V segment lost 9 bases and the J segment 8 bases; nucleotides outside the gene matches: 10. The CDR3 coding sequence is TGTGCCACCGCAGACAGGGGATGGGGCGGCTACACCTTC. It encodes CATADRGWGGYTF.

This clonotype was detected only a few times. The chain employs TRBV11-1 and TRBJ2-5, with D perhaps being TRBD1 or TRBD2 (5 bases each). V shed 5 bases and J shed 11 bases, with 27 bases lying between them. CDR3 length: 16 residues. The germline gives CDR1 SGHAT, CDR2 FQDESV (reference sequence). The CDR3 sequence: CASSPKTAGTIGEQYF. The CDR3 DNA sequence: TGTGCCAGCAGCCCAAAGACGGCAGGGACGATTGGGGAGCAGTACTTC.

The CDR3 DNA is TGCGCCAGCAGCTTGGTAGCGGGAGCGGGGTACGAGCAGTACTTC. This encodes CASSLVAGAGYEQYF. V gene TRBV5-1 combines with J gene TRBJ2-7; 9 bases line up with TRBD2. J was trimmed by 4 bases and V by 0 bases; bases with no gene match: 5. Germline lookup yields CDR1 SGHRS and CDR2 YFSETQ. This CDR3 has 15 amino acids.